This TCR beta chain emerged from a study of T-cell reconstitution after alpha-beta-depleted transplantation in children. General study results and limits: T-cell counts and diversity were attributed mostly to newly produced T cells one year after transplant.

V was shortened by 7 bases and J by 0 bases, with 13 bases between the two germline ends. Germline CDR1 is ENHRY and CDR2 is SYGVKD. The CDR3 has 14 amino acids. For TCRbeta, the library was prepared with unique molecular identifiers. TCRdb reprocessed the PCR reads via MiXCR and lists one record per CDR3 protein. The sample records around 960,000 distinct CDR3 sequences, around 30% being singletons. Details on this clonotype: Antigen: not known.

This chain connects TRBV10-3 to TRBJ2-7; a possible D gene is TRBD1 (6 bases). The sample consisted of PBMCs, mostly from graft donor cells, taken 360 days after TCRalphabeta/CD19-depleted stem cell transplant. The sequence came from a boy younger than two who had a stem cell transplant for SCID, so the T cells may come from the graft donor. The CDR3 protein is CAITQGRSSYEQYF. As DNA, the CDR3 is TGTGCCATCACACAGGGAAGAAGCTCCTACGAGCAGTACTTC.